This T cell receptor beta chain came from a study of blood T cell repertoires in COVID-19. Measured with immunoSEQ multiplex PCR; TCRdb has only the in-frame clones, and not every one. Of over 45,000 clones detected, approximately 78% appear once; the ten largest clones hold 5.9%. This CDR3 is 13 amino acids long. V lost 5 bases to trimming and J lost 4 bases, with 14 bases between them. Germline V gene sequence: CDR1 GTSNPN, CDR2 SVGIG (reference sequence). Sequencing used peripheral blood. The chain joins TRBV30 to TRBJ1-2; no reliable D call. The sequence was obtained from a human donor in a cohort sampled during active or convalescent COVID-19. The CDR3 coding sequence is TGTGCCTGGGGGCGGCCTGGCTCCTATGGCTACACCTTC. Encoded protein: CAWGRPGSYGYTF.